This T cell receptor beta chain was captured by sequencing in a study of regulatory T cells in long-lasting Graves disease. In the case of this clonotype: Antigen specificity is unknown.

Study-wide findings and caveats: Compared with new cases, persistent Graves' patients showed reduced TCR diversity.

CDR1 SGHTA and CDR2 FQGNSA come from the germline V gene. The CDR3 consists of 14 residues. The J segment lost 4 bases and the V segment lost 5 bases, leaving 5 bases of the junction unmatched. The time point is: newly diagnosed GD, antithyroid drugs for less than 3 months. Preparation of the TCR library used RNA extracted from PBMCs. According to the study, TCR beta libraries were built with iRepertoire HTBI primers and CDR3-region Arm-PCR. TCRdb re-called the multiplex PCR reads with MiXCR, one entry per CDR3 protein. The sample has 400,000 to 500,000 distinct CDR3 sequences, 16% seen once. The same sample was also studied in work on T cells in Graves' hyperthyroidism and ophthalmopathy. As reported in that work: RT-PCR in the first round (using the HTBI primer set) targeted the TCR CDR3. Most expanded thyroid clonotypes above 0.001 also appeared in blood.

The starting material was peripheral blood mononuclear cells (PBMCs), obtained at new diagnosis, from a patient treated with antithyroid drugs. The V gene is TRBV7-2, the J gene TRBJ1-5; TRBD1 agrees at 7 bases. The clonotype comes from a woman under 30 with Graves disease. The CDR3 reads CASSRTGPNQPQHF. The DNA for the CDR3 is TGTGCCAGCAGCCGGACAGGACCGAATCAGCCCCAGCATTTT.